These T cell receptor beta chains were read from a single sample in a study of blood T cell repertoires in COVID-19. Clones were read by immunoSEQ multiplex PCR, and TCRdb kept only the in-frame ones, dropping some. The sample includes more than 70,000 clones, 80% of them seen just once. The sequenced sample was peripheral blood. The receptors stem from a woman in her 70s with acute or convalescent COVID-19. Both conserved end residues are part of each CDR3. A D gene is named only where the DNA matches it firmly. Size values are once, few and many counts, or a class for expanded clones, and some rows have none.

v_call	clone_size	j_call	d_call	cdr3_aa	cdr3_nt
TRBV2	NA	TRBJ1-1	NA	CASSGRQNTEAFF	TGTGCCAGCAGTGGGCGGCAAAACACTGAAGCTTTCTTT
TRBV4-2	NA	TRBJ2-5	TRBD2	CASSQALAGSEETQYF	TGTGCCAGCAGCCAAGCTCTAGCGGGAAGCGAAGAGACCCAGTACTTC
TRBV7-9	NA	TRBJ2-1	NA	CASSFEGTYNEQFF	TGTGCCAGCAGCTTCGAGGGAACCTACAATGAGCAGTTCTTC
TRBV5-1	NA	TRBJ1-1	NA	CASSLASGQVARGLNTEAFF	TGCGCCAGCAGCTTGGCCTCGGGCCAGGTGGCCAGAGGGTTGAACACTGAAGCTTTCTTT
TRBV13	NA	TRBJ2-1	NA	CASSLVSRDWNNEQFF	TGTGCCAGCAGCTTAGTTTCCCGGGACTGGAATAATGAGCAGTTCTTC
TRBV28	few	TRBJ2-1	TRBD2	CASRGSGELYNEQFF	TGTGCCAGCAGGGGAAGCGGGGAGTTATACAATGAGCAGTTCTTC
TRBV4-3	many	TRBJ2-7	NA	CASSQLRGNSYEQYF	TGCGCCAGCAGCCAGCTAAGGGGCAACTCCTACGAGCAGTACTTC
TRBV5-1	few	TRBJ1-5	TRBD1	CASSLGQGSNQPQHF	TGCGCCAGCAGCTTGGGACAGGGTTCCAATCAGCCCCAGCATTTT
TRBV11-1	NA	TRBJ2-1	NA	CASSLSWTDYNEQFF	TGTGCCAGCAGCTTATCCTGGACAGACTACAATGAGCAGTTCTTC
TRBV28	NA	TRBJ1-1	TRBD1	CASRGTGGPTEAFF	TGTGCCAGCAGAGGGACAGGGGGCCCCACTGAAGCTTTCTTT
TRBV7-6	NA	TRBJ2-3	NA	CASSPLGVAAYTDTQYF	TGTGCCAGCAGCCCCCTGGGAGTAGCGGCGTACACAGATACGCAGTATTTT
TRBV7-6	NA	TRBJ2-3	NA	CASSLWGGRATDTQYF	TGTGCCAGCAGCTTATGGGGGGGGCGGGCCACAGATACGCAGTATTTT
TRBV12-3/TRBV12-4	NA	TRBJ1-2	TRBD1	CATNPGGYGYTF	TGTGCCACCAACCCAGGGGGTTATGGCTACACCTTC